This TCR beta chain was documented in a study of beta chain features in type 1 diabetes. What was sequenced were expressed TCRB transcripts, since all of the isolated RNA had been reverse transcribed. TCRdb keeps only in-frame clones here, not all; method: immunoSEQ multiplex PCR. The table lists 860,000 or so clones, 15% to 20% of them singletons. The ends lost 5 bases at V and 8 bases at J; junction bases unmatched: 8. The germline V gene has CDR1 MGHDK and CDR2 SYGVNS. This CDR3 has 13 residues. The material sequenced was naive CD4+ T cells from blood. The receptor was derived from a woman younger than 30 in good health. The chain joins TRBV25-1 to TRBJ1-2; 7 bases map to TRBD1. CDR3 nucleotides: TGTGCCAGCAGTCGACAGGGAGCAGGCGGCTACACCTTC. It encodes CASSRQGAGGYTF.